These 21 T cell receptor beta chains originate from one sample sequenced in a study of CD8 T cells in ankylosing spondylitis. Overall study results and limits: Among TCR beta sequences, a motif of under ten highly homologous variants appeared characteristic of ankylosing spondylitis blood.

TCRdb re-called the 5' RACE reads with MiXCR, one entry per CDR3 protein. The sample lists approximately 500,000 distinct CDR3 sequences; roughly 13% were seen once. For these receptors, no antigen is known. The specimen sequenced was blood, either unsorted or a sorted T cell fraction (not recorded which). The receptor source for this set is a male donor with ankylosing spondylitis.

The J gene is TRBJ1-4, the V gene TRBV6-1, with D perhaps matching TRBD1 (5 bases). CDR3 length: 18 amino acids. The V end lost 5 bases, the J end lost 0 bases, and 19 bases lay between the germline ends. Germline CDR1 is MNHNS and CDR2 is SASEGT. The DNA for the CDR3 is TGTGCCAGCAGTACCCCGGTGGGGAGGGGAACAACTAATGAAAAACTGTTTTTT. This gives the protein CASSTPVGRGTTNEKLFF.

The chain combines TRBV20-1 with TRBJ2-1, with 8 bases aligning to TRBD2. Germline-derived CDR1 and CDR2 are DFQATT and SNEGSKA (reference sequence). V lost 8 bases and J lost 4; bases outside the gene matches: 13. The CDR3 length is 15 residues. The CDR3: CSPVLGSGSYNEQFF. The CDR3 DNA reads as TGCAGTCCGGTTCTGGGAAGCGGGAGTTACAATGAGCAGTTCTTC.

This clonotype was counted only a few times. The chain employs TRBV19 and TRBJ2-3; TRBD2 matches at 12 bases. V dropped 10 bases and J dropped 2; count of bases not matched to a gene: 4. CDR1 is LNHDA and CDR2 is SQIVND in the germline V gene (reference sequence). The CDR3 covers 14 residues. The CDR3 nucleotides are TGTGCCACCAGGACTAGCGGGACCACAGATACGCAGTATTTT. Amino acid sequence: CATRTSGTTDTQYF.

This clonotype was seen repeatedly, ten times or more. The genes are TRBV5-1 and TRBJ2-7; 11 bases agree with TRBD2. CDR1 is SGHRS, CDR2 YFSETQ, per germline. V lost 4 bases, J lost 4 bases, and 7 bases stayed unmatched. The CDR3 has 15 residues. DNA of the CDR3: TGCGCCAGCAGCCCTAATCTAGCGGGAGGATACGAGCAGTACTTC. It yields the protein CASSPNLAGGYEQYF.

In this sample, this clonotype turned up a few times. V gene TRBV20-1 combines with J gene TRBJ1-2, with D perhaps TRBD1 (6 bases). The CDR3 covers 14 residues. Trimming took off 5 bases at V and 3 bases at J, with 16 bases between the two ends. CDR1 is DFQATT, CDR2 SNEGSKA, per germline (reference sequence). The DNA for the CDR3 is TGCAGTGCTCCTAACCCAGGGGCAGACTATGGCTACACCTTC. Amino acids: CSAPNPGADYGYTF.

The V call is TRBV4-2, the J call TRBJ1-1; D is uncertain. Deletions cut 0 bases from V and 0 bases from J, with 11 bases between. CDR3 length: 16 residues. Germline CDR1 is LGHNA and CDR2 is YNFKEQ. The CDR3 DNA is TGTGCCAGCAGCCAAGATTGGGGAAGCATGAACACTGAAGCTTTCTTT. It yields the protein CASSQDWGSMNTEAFF.

This clonotype has a handful of counts. V is TRBV20-1 and J is TRBJ2-7; 7 bases are shared with TRBD2. In germline, CDR1 is DFQATT, CDR2 SNEGSKA (reference sequence). This CDR3 contains 12 residues. Trimming at V came to 5 bases and at J to 5 bases, leaving 6 bases not matched to a gene. Written as DNA, the CDR3 is TGCAGTGCTGGGGCTGGACTAGACGAGCAGTACTTC. It specifies CSAGAGLDEQYF.

This chain's CDR3 is CASSQSPTGAYGYTF. CDR3 bases: TGTGCCAGCAGCCAATCTCCGACAGGTGCCTATGGCTACACCTTC. V is TRBV4-2 and J is TRBJ1-2; a possible D gene is TRBD1 (6 bases). Deletions cut 2 bases from V and 4 bases from J, with 14 bases between. CDR1 LGHNA and CDR2 YNFKEQ come from the germline V gene. The CDR3 spans 15 residues.

This clonotype was detected only a few times. The chain carries TRBV25-1 and TRBJ1-1; D unresolved. The germline V and J ends were trimmed by 10 bases and 1 base, with 16 bases remaining between them. Germline V gives CDR1 MGHDK, CDR2 SYGVNS. CDR3 size: 14 residues. CDR3: CATSSAAGNTEAFF. DNA of the CDR3: TGTGCCACCTCCTCGGCAGCGGGGAACACTGAAGCTTTCTTT.

For this clonotype: Since a much larger clone is just one base distant, this may be a read error. The chain is built from TRBV5-1 and TRBJ1-4; no clear D gene. This CDR3 is built from 14 residues. The germline CDR1 and CDR2 sequences are SGHRS and YFSETQ. The CDR3 loop is CASSSGSTNGKLFF. In DNA form, the CDR3 reads TGCGCCAGCAGCTCAGGCTCAACTAATGGAAAACTGTTTTTT.

This sequence joins TRBV5-1 and TRBJ1-5; D unresolved. The CDR3 extends over 18 amino acids. Germline V gene lookup returns CDR1 SGHRS and CDR2 YFSETQ. The V end was cut by 2 bases, the J end by 5 bases, with 23 bases between. The CDR3 region is CASSLGTIEGGIDQPQHF. In nucleotides, the CDR3 is TGCGCCAGCAGCTTAGGCACGATTGAGGGCGGTATAGATCAGCCCCAGCATTTT. Looking up the rest from reference TRBV5-1 and TRBJ1-5 gives the full variable domain: KAGVTQTPRYLIKTRGQQVTLSCSPISGHRSVSWYQQTPGQGLQFLFEYFSETQRNKGNFPGRFSGRQFSNSRSEMNVSTLELGDSALYLCASSLGTIEGGIDQPQHFGDGTRLSIL.

V is TRBV20-1 and J is TRBJ1-6; D is undetermined. Trimming removed 5 bases from V and 6 bases from J, with 11 bases in between. Germline CDR1 reads DFQATT; CDR2 reads SNEGSKA (reference sequence). The CDR3 has 13 residues. CDR3 sequence reads: CSAGGQLNSPLHF. CDR3 sequence (DNA): TGCAGTGCTGGAGGGCAGCTTAATTCACCCCTCCACTTT.

This clonotype was recorded many times. The chain recombines TRBV29-1 with TRBJ2-3; 8 bases agree with TRBD2. The trim removed 3 bases at V and 0 bases at J, leaving 5 bases unmatched. Germline CDR1 SQVTM, CDR2 ANQGSEA. CDR3 length equals 15 residues. For the CDR3, the DNA is TGCAGCGTTGAGCGGGAGGCCTATAGCACAGATACGCAGTATTTT. Its protein is CSVEREAYSTDTQYF.

The chain carries TRBV10-2 and TRBJ1-4; D call uncertain. In germline, CDR1 is WSHSY, CDR2 SAAADI. This CDR3 region has 14 residues. Trimming took off 8 bases at V and 7 bases at J, with 17 bases between the two ends. The CDR3 loop reads CASARRGSGEKLFF. In DNA form, the CDR3 reads TGCGCCAGCGCCCGCCGGGGTAGTGGTGAAAAACTGTTTTTT.

The chain combines TRBV20-1 with TRBJ1-6, with 7 bases matching TRBD1. V lost 3 bases and J lost 10; bases outside the gene matches: 12. Germline V lookup: CDR1 DFQATT, CDR2 SNEGSKA (reference sequence). The CDR3 consists of 15 residues. In nucleotides, the CDR3 is TGCAGTGCTAGCGTTAACAGGGGAGGATTGTCACCCCTCCACTTT. This gives the protein CSASVNRGGLSPLHF.

The rearrangement uses TRBV7-9 and TRBJ2-5, with 9 positions matching TRBD2. CDR1 and CDR2 from the germline V gene are SEHNR and FQNEAQ (reference sequence). This CDR3 has 14 residues. The V gene end was trimmed by 7 bases and the J gene end by 6 bases; junction bases not matched to a gene: 9. This chain's CDR3 is CASIPAGGIQTQYF. In nucleotides, the CDR3 is TGTGCCAGCATCCCAGCGGGAGGCATCCAGACCCAGTACTTC. Looking up the rest from reference TRBV7-9 and TRBJ2-5 gives the full variable domain: DTGVSQNPRHKITKRGQNVTFRCDPISEHNRLYWYRQTLGQGPEFLTYFQNEAQLEKSRLLSDRFSAERPKGSFSTLEIQRTEQGDSAMYLCASIPAGGIQTQYFGPGTRLLVL.

This rearrangement joins TRBV5-1 to TRBJ2-5; 9 bases are shared with TRBD2. The CDR3 loop spans 15 amino acids. V gave up 0 bases and J gave up 3 bases; unmatched junction bases: 3. The germline CDR1 and CDR2 sequences are SGHRS and YFSETQ. CDR3 nucleotide sequence: TGCGCCAGCAGCTTGGTCCCTAGCGGGAAAGAGACCCAGTACTTC. It encodes CASSLVPSGKETQYF.

This clonotype was seen a handful of times. CDR3 nucleotides: TGTGCCAGCAGCTTCGGTGAGGGCACCGGGGAGCTGTTTTTT. As protein: CASSFGEGTGELFF. The V gene is TRBV7-9, the J gene TRBJ2-2, with D possibly being TRBD2 (5 bases). The CDR3 contains 14 residues. V lost 3 bases and J 4 bases, leaving 9 bases between the germline ends. CDR1 is SEHNR and CDR2 is FQNEAQ in the germline V gene (reference sequence).

The genes are TRBV7-9 and TRBJ2-7, with 7 positions matching TRBD2. This CDR3 has 14 amino acids. V shed 1 base, J shed 3 bases, and the junction held 3 bases outside the gene matches. Per germline, CDR1 SEHNR and CDR2 FQNEAQ (reference sequence). For the CDR3, the DNA is TGTGCCAGCAGCTTAGGCGGGAGTGTCTACGAGCAGTACGTC. Translated, it gives CASSLGGSVYEQYV.

Only a few counts were recorded for this clonotype. The chain employs TRBV6-1 and TRBJ1-2; D remains ambiguous. Looked up from germline, CDR1 is MNHNS and CDR2 is SASEGT. The V gene lost 4 bases and the J gene lost 0 bases, with 9 bases spanning the gap. This CDR3 has 14 residues. The CDR3 nucleotides are TGTGCCAGCAGTGTGCAACTAACTAACTATGGCTACACCTTC. It translates to CASSVQLTNYGYTF.

The rearrangement uses TRBV2 and TRBJ2-2; no clear D gene. Trimming left V 3 bases short and J 4 bases short, with 9 bases between. Germline CDR1 SNHLY, CDR2 FYNNEI. The CDR3 length is 14 residues. CDR3 bases: TGTGCCAGCAGTGAGCAGACCGGCACCGGGGAGCTGTTTTTT. Its protein product is CASSEQTGTGELFF.